This T cell receptor (beta chain) comes out of a study of blood T cell repertoires in COVID-19. TCRdb keeps only in-frame clones here, not all; method: immunoSEQ multiplex PCR. The repertoire holds almost 55,000 clones, just over 90% seen once, with 8.4% in the top ten. The CDR3 loop spans 16 amino acids. After removal of 4 bases from V and 8 bases from J, the junction contained 10 bases not matched to a gene. Germline V gene sequence: CDR1 SGHRS, CDR2 YFSETQ. The TCR originated in a woman aged 40 to 50 with active COVID-19. Sequenced sample: peripheral blood. The V and J genes are TRBV5-1 and TRBJ1-6; 9 bases align to TRBD1. Here the CDR3 DNA reads TGCGCCAGCAGCAGGGGGACAGGGAACGTGGATTCACCCCTCCACTTT. It translates to CASSRGTGNVDSPLHF. The complete variable domain, with remaining parts taken from reference TRBV5-1 and TRBJ1-6, reads KAGVTQTPRYLIKTRGQQVTLSCSPISGHRSVSWYQQTPGQGLQFLFEYFSETQRNKGNFPGRFSGRQFSNSRSEMNVSTLELGDSALYLCASSRGTGNVDSPLHFGNGTRLTVT.